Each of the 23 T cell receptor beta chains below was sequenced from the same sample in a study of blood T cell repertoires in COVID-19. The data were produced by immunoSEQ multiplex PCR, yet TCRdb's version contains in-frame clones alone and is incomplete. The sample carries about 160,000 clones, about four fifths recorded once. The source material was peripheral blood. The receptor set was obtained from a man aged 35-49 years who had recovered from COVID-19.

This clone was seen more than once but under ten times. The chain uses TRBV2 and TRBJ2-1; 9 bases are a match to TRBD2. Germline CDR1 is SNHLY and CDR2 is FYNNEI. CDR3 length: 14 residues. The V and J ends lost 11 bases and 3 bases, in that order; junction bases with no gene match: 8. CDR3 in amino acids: CAWLAGVGYNEQFF. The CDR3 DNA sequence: TGTGCCTGGTTAGCGGGAGTAGGCTACAATGAGCAGTTCTTC. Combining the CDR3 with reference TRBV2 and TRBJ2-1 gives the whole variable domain EPEVTQTPSHQVTQMGQEVILRCVPISNHLYFYWYRQILGQKVEFLVSFYNNEISEKSEIFDDQFSVERPDGSNFTLKIRSTKLEDSAMYFCAWLAGVGYNEQFFGPGTRLTVL.

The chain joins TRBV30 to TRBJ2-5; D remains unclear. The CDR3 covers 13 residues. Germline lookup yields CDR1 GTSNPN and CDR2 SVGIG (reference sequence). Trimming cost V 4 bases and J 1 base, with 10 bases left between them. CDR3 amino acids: CAWTEIAQETQYF. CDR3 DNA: TGTGCCTGGACTGAGATTGCCCAAGAGACCCAGTACTTC.

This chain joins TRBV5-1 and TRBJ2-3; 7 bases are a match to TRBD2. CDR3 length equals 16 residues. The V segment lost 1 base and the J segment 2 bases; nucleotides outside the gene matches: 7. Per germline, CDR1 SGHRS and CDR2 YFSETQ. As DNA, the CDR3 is TGCGCCAGCAGCTTGCTTAGCGGGCCTTCCACAGATACGCAGTATTTT. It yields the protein CASSLLSGPSTDTQYF.

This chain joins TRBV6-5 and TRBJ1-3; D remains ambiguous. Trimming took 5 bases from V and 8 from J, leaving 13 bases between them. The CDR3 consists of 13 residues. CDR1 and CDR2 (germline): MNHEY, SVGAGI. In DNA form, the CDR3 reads TGTGCCAGCAGTAGCCCAGGTGCAGACACCATATATTTT. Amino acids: CASSSPGADTIYF.

Here the CDR3 DNA reads TGCAGCGTTGATGGCCCAAGATACACTGAAGCTTTCTTT. This encodes CSVDGPRYTEAFF. The chain employs TRBV29-1 and TRBJ1-1; D gene unclear. Looked up from germline, CDR1 is SQVTM and CDR2 is ANQGSEA. Trimming took off 3 bases at V and 3 bases at J, with 11 bases between the two ends. The CDR3 sequence is 13 residues long.

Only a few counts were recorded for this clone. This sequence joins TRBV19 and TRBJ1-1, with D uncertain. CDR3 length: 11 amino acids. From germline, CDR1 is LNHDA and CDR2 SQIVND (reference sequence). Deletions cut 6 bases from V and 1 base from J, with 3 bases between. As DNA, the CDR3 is TGTGCCAGTAGGGCGAACACTGAAGCTTTCTTT. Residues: CASRANTEAFF.

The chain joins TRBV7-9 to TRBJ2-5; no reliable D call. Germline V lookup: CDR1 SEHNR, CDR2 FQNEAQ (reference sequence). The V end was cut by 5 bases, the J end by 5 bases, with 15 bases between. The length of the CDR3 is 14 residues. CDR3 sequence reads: CASSPVTVWETQYF. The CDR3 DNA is TGTGCCAGCAGCCCCGTCACGGTCTGGGAGACCCAGTACTTC.

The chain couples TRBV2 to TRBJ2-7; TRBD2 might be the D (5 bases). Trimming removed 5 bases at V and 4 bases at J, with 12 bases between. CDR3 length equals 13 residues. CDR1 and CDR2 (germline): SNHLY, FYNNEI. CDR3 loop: CASSRGSGYEQYF. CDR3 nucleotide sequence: TGTGCCAGCAGTAGAGGGAGTGGGTACGAGCAGTACTTC.

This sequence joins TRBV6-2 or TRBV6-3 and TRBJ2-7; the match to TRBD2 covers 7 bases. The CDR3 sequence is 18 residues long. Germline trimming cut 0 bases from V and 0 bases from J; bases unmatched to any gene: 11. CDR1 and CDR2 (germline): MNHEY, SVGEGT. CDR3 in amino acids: CASSYSLAEALFSYEQYF. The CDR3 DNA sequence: TGTGCCAGCAGTTACTCTCTAGCGGAAGCTTTATTCTCCTACGAGCAGTACTTC.

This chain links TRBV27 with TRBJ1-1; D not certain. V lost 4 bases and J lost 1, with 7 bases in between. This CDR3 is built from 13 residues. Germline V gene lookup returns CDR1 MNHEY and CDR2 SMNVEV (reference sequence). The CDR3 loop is CASSWQRNTEAFF. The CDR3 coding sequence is TGTGCCAGCAGTTGGCAGCGGAACACTGAAGCTTTCTTT.

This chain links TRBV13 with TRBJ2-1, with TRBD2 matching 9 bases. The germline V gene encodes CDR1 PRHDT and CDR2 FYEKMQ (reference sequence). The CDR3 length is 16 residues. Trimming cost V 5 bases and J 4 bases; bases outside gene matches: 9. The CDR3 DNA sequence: TGTGCCAGCAGCCCACAGGGACTAGCAGCGTACAATGAGCAGTTCTTC. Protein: CASSPQGLAAYNEQFF.

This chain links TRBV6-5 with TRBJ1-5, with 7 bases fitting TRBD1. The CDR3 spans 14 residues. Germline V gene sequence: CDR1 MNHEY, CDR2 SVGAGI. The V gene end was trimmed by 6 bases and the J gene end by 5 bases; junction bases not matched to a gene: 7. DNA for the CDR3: TGTGCCAGCAGGCGCGACAGGGCTCATCAGCCCCAGCATTTT. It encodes CASRRDRAHQPQHF.

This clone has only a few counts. CDR3 loop: CASSVATGEFSNEQFF. CDR3 nucleotide sequence: TGTGCCAGCAGCGTAGCAACCGGGGAATTCTCCAATGAGCAGTTCTTC. This sequence joins TRBV9 and TRBJ2-1; tentatively, D is TRBD2 (5 bases). The CDR3 covers 16 residues. Germline values: CDR1 SGDLS, CDR2 YYNGEE. V was trimmed by 0 bases and J by 6 bases, leaving 16 bases between them. The whole variable domain, remainder taken from reference TRBV9 and TRBJ2-1, is DSGVTQTPKHLITATGQRVTLRCSPRSGDLSVYWYQQSLDQGLQFLIQYYNGEERAKGNILERFSAQQFPDLHSELNLSSLELGDSALYFCASSVATGEFSNEQFFGPGTRLTVL.

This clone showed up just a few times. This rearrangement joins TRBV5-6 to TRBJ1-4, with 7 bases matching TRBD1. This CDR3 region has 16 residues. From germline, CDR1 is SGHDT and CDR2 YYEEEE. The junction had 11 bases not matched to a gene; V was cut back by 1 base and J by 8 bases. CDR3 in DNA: TGTGCCAGCAGCTTGAGGGGACAGTCCCGGGAAGAAAAACTGTTTTTT. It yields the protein CASSLRGQSREEKLFF.

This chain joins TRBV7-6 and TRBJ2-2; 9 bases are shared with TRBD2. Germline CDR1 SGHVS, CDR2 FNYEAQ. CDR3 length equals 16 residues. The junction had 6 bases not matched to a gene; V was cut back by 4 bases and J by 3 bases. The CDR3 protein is CASSSLAGRDTGELFF. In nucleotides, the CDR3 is TGTGCCAGCAGCTCCCTAGCGGGGAGAGACACCGGGGAGCTGTTTTTT. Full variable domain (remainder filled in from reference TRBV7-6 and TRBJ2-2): GAGVSQSPRYKVTKRGQDVALRCDPISGHVSLYWYRQALGQGPEFLTYFNYEAQQDKSGLPNDRFSAERPEGSISTLTIQRTEQRDSAMYRCASSSLAGRDTGELFFGEGSRLTVL.

CDR3 coding DNA: TGTGCCAGCAACTATCTGGGACAGGGCTACGAGCAGTACTTC. Its translation is CASNYLGQGYEQYF. The chain is built from TRBV7-9 and TRBJ2-7, with 9 nucleotides matching TRBD1. From germline, CDR1 is SEHNR and CDR2 FQNEAQ (reference sequence). V dropped 7 bases and J dropped 3; count of bases not matched to a gene: 7. The CDR3 spans 14 residues.

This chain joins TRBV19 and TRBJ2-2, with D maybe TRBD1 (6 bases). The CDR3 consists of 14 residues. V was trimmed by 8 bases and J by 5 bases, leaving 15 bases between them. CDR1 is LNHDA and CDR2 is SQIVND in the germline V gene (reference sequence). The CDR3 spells CASGFRGSTGELFF. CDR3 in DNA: TGTGCCAGTGGATTCAGGGGAAGTACCGGGGAGCTGTTTTTT.

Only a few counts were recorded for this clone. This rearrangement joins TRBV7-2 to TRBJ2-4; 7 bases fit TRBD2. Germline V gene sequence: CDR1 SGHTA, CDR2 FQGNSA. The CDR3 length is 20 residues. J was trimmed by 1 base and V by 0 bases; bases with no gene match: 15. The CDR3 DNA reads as TGTGCCAGCAGCTTAGCGAGGGCGGGGGAAGTATTGGGCGCCAAAAACATTCAGTACTTC. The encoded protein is CASSLARAGEVLGAKNIQYF.

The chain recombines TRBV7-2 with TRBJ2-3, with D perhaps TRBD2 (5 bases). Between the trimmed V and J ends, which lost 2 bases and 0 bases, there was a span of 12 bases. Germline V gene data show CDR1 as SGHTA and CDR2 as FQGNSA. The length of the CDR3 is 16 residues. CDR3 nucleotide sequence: TGTGCCAGCAGCTTACAGTCGGGGATAAGCACAGATACGCAGTATTTT. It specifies CASSLQSGISTDTQYF.

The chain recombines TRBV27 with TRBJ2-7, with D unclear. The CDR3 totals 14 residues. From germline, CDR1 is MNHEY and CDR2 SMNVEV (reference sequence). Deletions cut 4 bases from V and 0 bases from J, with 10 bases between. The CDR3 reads CASSYAVSSYEQYF. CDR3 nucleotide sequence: TGTGCCAGCAGTTATGCGGTGAGCTCCTACGAGCAGTACTTC.

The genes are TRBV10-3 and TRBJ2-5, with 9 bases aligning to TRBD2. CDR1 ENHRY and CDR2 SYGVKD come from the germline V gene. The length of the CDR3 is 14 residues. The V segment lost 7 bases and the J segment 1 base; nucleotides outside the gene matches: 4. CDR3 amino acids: CAIMSGGTQETQYF. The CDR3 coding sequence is TGTGCCATCATGAGCGGGGGGACCCAAGAGACCCAGTACTTC.

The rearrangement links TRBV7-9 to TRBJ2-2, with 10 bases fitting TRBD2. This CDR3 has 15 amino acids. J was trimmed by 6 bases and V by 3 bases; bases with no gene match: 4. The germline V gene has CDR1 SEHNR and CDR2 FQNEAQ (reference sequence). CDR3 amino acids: CASSLGLAIPGELFF. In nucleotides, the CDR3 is TGTGCCAGCAGCTTGGGACTAGCGATCCCCGGGGAGCTGTTTTTT.

The CDR3 DNA sequence: TGTGCCACCAGCAGAGATCTCTTGGGACTAGCGCCCGAGACCCAGTACTTC. Its translation: CATSRDLLGLAPETQYF. The chain links TRBV15 to TRBJ2-5; 10 bases line up with TRBD2. V was pared by 0 bases and J by 5 bases, with 9 bases of the junction left unmatched. CDR3 length: 17 residues. CDR1 is LNHNV, CDR2 YYDKDF, per germline (reference sequence).